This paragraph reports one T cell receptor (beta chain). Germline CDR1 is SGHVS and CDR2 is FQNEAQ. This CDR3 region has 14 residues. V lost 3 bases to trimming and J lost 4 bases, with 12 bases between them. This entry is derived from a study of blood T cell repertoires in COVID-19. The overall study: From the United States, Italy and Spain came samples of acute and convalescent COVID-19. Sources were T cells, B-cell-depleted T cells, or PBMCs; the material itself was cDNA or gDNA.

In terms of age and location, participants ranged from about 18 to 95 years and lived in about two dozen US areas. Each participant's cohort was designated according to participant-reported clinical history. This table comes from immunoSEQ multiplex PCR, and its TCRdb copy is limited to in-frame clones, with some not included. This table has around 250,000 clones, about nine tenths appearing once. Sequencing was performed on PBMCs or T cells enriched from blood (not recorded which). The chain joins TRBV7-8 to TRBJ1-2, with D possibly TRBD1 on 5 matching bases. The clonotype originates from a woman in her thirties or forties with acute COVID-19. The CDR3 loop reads CASSFLSGGYGYTF. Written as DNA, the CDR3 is TGTGCCAGCAGCTTTCTATCGGGGGGCTATGGCTACACCTTC. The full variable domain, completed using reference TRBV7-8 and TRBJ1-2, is GAGVSQSPRYKVAKRGQDVALRCDPISGHVSLFWYQQALGQGPEFLTYFQNEAQLDKSGLPSDRFFAERPEGSVSTLKIQRTQQEDSAVYLCASSFLSGGYGYTFGSGTRLTVV.